The 4 T cell receptor beta chains given below trace back to one sample, sequenced in a study of blood T cell repertoires in COVID-19. The table came from immunoSEQ multiplex PCR; TCRdb's copy has only in-frame clones and leaves some out. The sample yields some 110,000 clones, less than 85% seen once. Sequenced sample: peripheral blood. All receptors derive from a man aged 30 to 45 with acute or convalescent COVID-19.

The chain uses TRBV6-6 and TRBJ2-7, with a weak D call TRBD2 (6 bases). The CDR3 totals 13 residues. The V end lost 6 bases, the J end lost 5 bases, and 14 bases lay between the germline ends. Germline V gene sequence: CDR1 MNHNY, CDR2 SVGAGI (reference sequence). This CDR3 is CASSRPGRNEQYF. The DNA of the CDR3 is TGTGCCAGCAGCCGCCCGGGGAGGAACGAGCAGTACTTC.

The rearrangement uses TRBV10-3 and TRBJ1-3, with 7 nucleotides matching TRBD1. The J segment lost 5 bases and the V segment lost 5 bases, leaving 6 bases of the junction unmatched. This CDR3 comprises 14 residues. Germline CDR1 and CDR2: ENHRY and SYGVKD. The CDR3 is CAISPQQGRNTIYF. The CDR3 DNA sequence: TGTGCCATCAGTCCCCAACAGGGGAGAAACACCATATATTTT.

The sample holds a few counts of this clone. V usage is TRBV9 and J usage is TRBJ2-1; 14 bases agree with TRBD2. The germline V gene encodes CDR1 SGDLS and CDR2 YYNGEE. This CDR3 spans 16 amino acids. V lost 4 bases to trimming and J lost 9 bases; unmatched junction nucleotides: 9. CDR3 DNA sequence: TGTGCCAGCAGCACAACCGGGACTAGCGGGAGTGGTGAGCAGTTCTTC. Its translation is CASSTTGTSGSGEQFF.

The chain joins TRBV30 to TRBJ1-1; D is uncertain. The CDR3 is made up of 13 amino acids. Germline values: CDR1 GTSNPN, CDR2 SVGIG (reference sequence). Trimming pared 5 bases from V and 3 bases from J, leaving 13 bases between. The DNA of the CDR3 is TGTGCCTGGTCTGGCCAGGTATACACTGAAGCTTTCTTT. Translation gives CAWSGQVYTEAFF. Looking up the rest from reference TRBV30 and TRBJ1-1 gives the full variable domain: SQTIHQWPATLVQPVGSPLSLECTVEGTSNPNLYWYRQAAGRGLQLLFYSVGIGQISSEVPQNLSASRPQDRQFILSSKKLLLSDSGFYLCAWSGQVYTEAFFGQGTRLTVV.